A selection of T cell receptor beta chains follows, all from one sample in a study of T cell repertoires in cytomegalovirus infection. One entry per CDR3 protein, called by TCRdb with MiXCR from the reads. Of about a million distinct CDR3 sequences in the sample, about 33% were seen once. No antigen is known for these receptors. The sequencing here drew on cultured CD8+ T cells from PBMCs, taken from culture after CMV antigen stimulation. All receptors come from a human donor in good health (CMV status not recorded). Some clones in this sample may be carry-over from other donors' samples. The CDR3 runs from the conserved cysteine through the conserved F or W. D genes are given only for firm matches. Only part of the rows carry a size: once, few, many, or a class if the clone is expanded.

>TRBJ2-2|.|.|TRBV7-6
CASSLVSRDTGELFF
TGTGCCAGCAGCTTAGTAAGCAGGGACACCGGGGAGCTGTTTTTT
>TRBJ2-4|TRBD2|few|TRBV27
CASSFGGDIQYF
TGTGCCAGCAGTTTTGGGGGGGACATTCAGTACTTC
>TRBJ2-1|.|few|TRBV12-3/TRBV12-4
CASNPGSEQFF
TGTGCCAGCAACCCGGGCTCCGAGCAGTTCTTC
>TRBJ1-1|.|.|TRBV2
CASSEVFGTEAFF
TGTGCCAGCAGTGAAGTCTTCGGTACTGAAGCTTTCTTT
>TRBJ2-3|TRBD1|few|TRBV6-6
CASSYVGQGRADTQYF
TGTGCCAGCAGTTATGTGGGACAGGGAAGGGCAGATACGCAGTATTTT
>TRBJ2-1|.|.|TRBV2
CASSDGPHNEQFF
TGTGCCAGCAGTGATGGTCCCCACAATGAGCAGTTCTTC
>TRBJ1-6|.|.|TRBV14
CASSHLLGGKGNSPLHF
TGTGCCAGCAGCCACCTTCTAGGGGGAAAGGGGAATTCACCCCTCCACTTT
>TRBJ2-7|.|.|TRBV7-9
CASSGPRDPLYEQYF
TGTGCCAGCAGCGGCCCCCGGGACCCCTTGTACGAGCAGTACTTC
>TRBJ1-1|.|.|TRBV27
CASSLSGQAFF
TGTGCCAGCAGTTTATCGGGCCAGGCTTTCTTT
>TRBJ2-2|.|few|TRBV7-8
CASSFYLAGTGELFF
TGTGCCAGCAGCTTTTACCTCGCGGGGACCGGGGAGCTGTTTTTT
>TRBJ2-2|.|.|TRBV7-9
CASSFAVEDRDMNTGELFF
TGTGCCAGCAGCTTCGCGGTGGAGGACCGGGACATGAACACCGGGGAGCTGTTTTTT
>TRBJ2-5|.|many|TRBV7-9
CASSLANGVVEF
TGTGCCAGCAGCTTAGCAAATGGTGTTGTGGAGTTC
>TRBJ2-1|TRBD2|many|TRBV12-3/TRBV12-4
CASRPSGGALDEQFF
TGTGCCAGCAGACCCAGCGGGGGGGCATTGGATGAGCAGTTCTTC
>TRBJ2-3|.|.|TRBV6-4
CASSGPPDTTDTQYF
TGTGCCAGCAGTGGGCCCCCTGACACTACAGATACGCAGTATTTT
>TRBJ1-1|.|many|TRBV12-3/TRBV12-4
CASSTGTPGWQAFF
TGTGCCAGCAGCACCGGGACACCAGGGTGGCAAGCTTTCTTT
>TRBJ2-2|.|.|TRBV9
CASSTVRTAPKNTGELFF
TGTGCCAGCAGCACCGTTAGAACAGCTCCGAAGAACACCGGGGAGCTGTTTTTT
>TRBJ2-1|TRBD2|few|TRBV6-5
CASSYGGGGYDEQFF
TGTGCCAGCAGTTATGGGGGCGGGGGGTACGATGAGCAGTTCTTC
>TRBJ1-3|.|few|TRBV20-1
CSARRRAGNTIYF
TGCAGTGCTAGGCGGCGGGCTGGAAACACCATATATTTT
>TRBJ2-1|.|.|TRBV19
CASSNGGEQFF
TGTGCCAGTAGTAACGGGGGAGAGCAGTTCTTC
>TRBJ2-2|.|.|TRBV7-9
CASNIRPQEGAGELFF
TGTGCCAGCAACATTAGGCCCCAGGAGGGGGCCGGGGAGCTGTTTTTT
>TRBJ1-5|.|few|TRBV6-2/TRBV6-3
CASRTGRDSNQPQHF
TGTGCCAGCAGAACCGGAAGGGATAGCAATCAGCCCCAGCATTTT
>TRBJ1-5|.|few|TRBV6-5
CASSYGVDQPQHF
TGTGCCAGCAGTTACGGGGTGGATCAGCCCCAGCATTTT
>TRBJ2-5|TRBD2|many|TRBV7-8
CASSLAVRLAGVETQYF
TGTGCCAGCAGCTTAGCAGTGCGTCTAGCGGGGGTTGAGACCCAGTACTTC
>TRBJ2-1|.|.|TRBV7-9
CATRDGLRHEQFF
TGTGCCACCCGGGACGGACTTCGCCATGAGCAGTTCTTC
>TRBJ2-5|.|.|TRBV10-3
CAISGGLGQETQYF
TGTGCCATATCAGGGGGGTTGGGGCAAGAGACCCAGTACTTC
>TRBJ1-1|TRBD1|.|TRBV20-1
CSAQSGETGENTEAFF
TGCAGTGCACAAAGTGGAGAAACAGGGGAGAACACTGAAGCTTTCTTT
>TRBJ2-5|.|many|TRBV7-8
CASSSQGGLALRETQYF
TGTGCCAGCAGCTCCCAAGGGGGGCTAGCCTTACGGGAGACCCAGTACTTC
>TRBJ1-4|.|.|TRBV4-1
CASSQVGEGATNEKLFF
TGCGCCAGCAGCCAAGTGGGGGAGGGGGCAACTAATGAAAAACTGTTTTTT
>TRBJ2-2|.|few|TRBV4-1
CASSQGYGGTGELFF
TGCGCCAGCAGCCAAGGGTATGGCGGGACCGGGGAGCTGTTTTTT
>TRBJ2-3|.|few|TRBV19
CASSIRGRRPTDTQYF
TGTGCCAGTAGTATCCGAGGACGGAGACCCACAGATACGCAGTATTTT
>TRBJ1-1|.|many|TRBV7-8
CASSLAANRLNTEAFF
TGTGCCAGCAGCTTGGCCGCCAACAGATTGAACACTGAAGCTTTCTTT
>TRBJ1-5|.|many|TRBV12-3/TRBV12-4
CASSRGRQPQHF
TGTGCCAGCAGCCGAGGGCGGCAGCCCCAGCATTTT
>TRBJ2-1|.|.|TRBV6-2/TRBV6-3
CASSYSLGSAYNEQFF
TGTGCCAGCAGTTACTCTCTTGGTAGTGCCTACAATGAGCAGTTCTTC
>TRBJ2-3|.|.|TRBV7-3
CASSVEDPQDTQYF
TGTGCCAGCAGCGTAGAGGACCCCCAAGATACGCAGTATTTT
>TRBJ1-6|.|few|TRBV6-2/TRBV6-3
CASSYWTENSPLHF
TGTGCCAGCAGTTACTGGACAGAGAATTCACCCCTCCACTTT
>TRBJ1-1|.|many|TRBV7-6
CASSSRQPNTEAFF
TGTGCCAGCAGCTCCAGACAGCCGAACACTGAAGCTTTCTTT
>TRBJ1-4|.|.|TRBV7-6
CASSPWTLKNEKLFF
TGTGCCAGCAGCCCCTGGACACTTAAAAATGAAAAACTGTTTTTT
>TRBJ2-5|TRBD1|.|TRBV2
CASSEVRTGQETQYF
TGTGCCAGCAGTGAAGTTCGGACAGGGCAAGAGACCCAGTACTTC
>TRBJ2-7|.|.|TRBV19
CASTDTLSSYEQYF
TGTGCCAGCACGGACACCCTGAGCTCCTACGAGCAGTACTTC
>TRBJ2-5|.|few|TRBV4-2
CASSQGGPQETQYF
TGTGCCAGCAGCCAAGGGGGACCTCAAGAGACCCAGTACTTC
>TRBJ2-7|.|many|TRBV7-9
CASSFSESPGEQYF
TGTGCCAGCAGCTTCTCTGAATCTCCGGGTGAGCAGTACTTC
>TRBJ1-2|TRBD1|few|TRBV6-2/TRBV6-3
CASLPLPGQGSYGYTF
TGTGCCAGCCTACCCCTACCGGGACAGGGGAGTTATGGCTACACCTTC
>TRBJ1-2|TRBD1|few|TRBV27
CASRGQGWYGYTF
TGTGCCAGCAGGGGACAGGGTTGGTATGGCTACACCTTC
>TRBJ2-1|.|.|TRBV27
CANSFSSRSEQFF
TGTGCCAACAGTTTCAGCAGTCGTAGTGAGCAGTTCTTC
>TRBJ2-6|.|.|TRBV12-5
CASGSPSDSGANVLTF
TGTGCTAGTGGTTCCCCTTCAGACTCTGGGGCCAACGTCCTGACTTTC
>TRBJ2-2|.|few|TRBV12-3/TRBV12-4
CASSAPLSKPGNKLFF
TGTGCCAGCAGCGCACCGTTGTCTAAGCCGGGGAATAAGCTGTTTTTT
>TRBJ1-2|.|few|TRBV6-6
CASNAGAGYTF
TGTGCCAGCAATGCAGGGGCTGGCTACACCTTC
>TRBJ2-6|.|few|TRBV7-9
CASSGDRGANVLTF
TGTGCCAGCAGCGGCGACCGGGGGGCCAACGTCCTGACTTTC
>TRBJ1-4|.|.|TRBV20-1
CSARRAPSNEKLFF
TGCAGTGCTCGTAGGGCTCCCTCTAATGAAAAACTGTTTTTT
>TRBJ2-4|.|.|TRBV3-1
CASSQGRGAKNIQYF
TGTGCCAGCAGCCAGGGCAGGGGTGCCAAAAACATTCAGTACTTC
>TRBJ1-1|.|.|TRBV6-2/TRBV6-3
CASSYPVGFGDEAFF
TGTGCCAGCAGTTACCCAGTAGGGTTTGGGGATGAAGCTTTCTTT
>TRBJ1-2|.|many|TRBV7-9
CASSAGQYGYTF
TGTGCCAGCAGCGCCGGACAGTATGGCTACACCTTC
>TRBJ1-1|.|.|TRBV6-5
CASSSSDKVQITEAFF
TGTGCCAGCAGCTCATCCGACAAGGTCCAGATCACTGAAGCTTTCTTT
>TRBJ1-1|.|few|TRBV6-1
CASSELRAANTEAFF
TGTGCCAGCAGTGAACTTCGGGCTGCGAACACTGAAGCTTTCTTT
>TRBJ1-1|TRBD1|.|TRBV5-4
CASSSGQGDAEAFF
TGTGCCAGCAGTTCAGGACAGGGGGATGCTGAAGCTTTCTTT
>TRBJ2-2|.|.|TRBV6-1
CASSDPPGIANTGELFF
TGTGCCAGCAGTGATCCCCCAGGGATCGCGAACACCGGGGAGCTGTTTTTT
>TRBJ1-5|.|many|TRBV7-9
CASSLGTPQSELQPQHF
TGTGCCAGCAGCTTAGGAACCCCCCAATCGGAGCTCCAGCCCCAGCATTTT
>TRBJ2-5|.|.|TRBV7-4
CASRDPRDRAGETQYF
TGTGCCAGCAGGGACCCGCGGGACAGAGCAGGGGAGACCCAGTACTTC
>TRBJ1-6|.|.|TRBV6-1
CASRSYRDPYTPLHF
TGTGCCAGCAGATCTTACCGGGACCCCTATACACCCCTCCACTTT
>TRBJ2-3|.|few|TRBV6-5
CASSYVPPRGGDTQYF
TGTGCCAGCAGTTACGTACCCCCACGGGGCGGAGATACGCAGTATTTT